What follows are 20 T cell receptor beta chains derived from one specimen sequenced in a study of regulatory T cells in long-lasting Graves disease. Through Arm-PCR of CDR3 regions and iRepertoire HTBI primers, TCR beta libraries were built. MiXCR, applied by TCRdb to the multiplex PCR reads, yields one record per CDR3 protein. The sample records around 250,000 distinct CDR3 sequences, around a sixth being singletons. Time point defined: newly diagnosed GD, antithyroid drugs for less than 3 months. PBMC-derived RNA was used for the TCR library. These data are also associated with another study on T cells in Graves' hyperthyroidism and ophthalmopathy.

Sequencing used peripheral blood mononuclear cells (PBMCs), obtained at new diagnosis, from a patient treated with antithyroid drugs. The receptors here all came from a woman aged 25 to 39 with Graves disease.

The genes are TRBV5-4 and TRBJ1-2, with TRBD1 matching 7 bases. Unmatched junction bases numbered 10, after V lost 0 bases and J lost 5 bases. The CDR3 runs 16 residues. The germline gives CDR1 SGHNT, CDR2 YYREEE (reference sequence). The CDR3 protein is CASSLAGAGGWYGYTF. CDR3 coding DNA: TGTGCCAGCAGCTTGGCCGGGGCAGGGGGATGGTATGGCTACACCTTC. The variable domain in full, completed from reference TRBV5-4 and TRBJ1-2, reads ETGVTQSPTHLIKTRGQQVTLRCSSQSGHNTVSWYQQALGQGPQFIFQYYREEENGRGNFPPRFSGLQFPNYSSELNVNALELDDSALYLCASSLAGAGGWYGYTFGSGTRLTVV.

This clonotype was detected ten times or more. The chain joins TRBV5-1 to TRBJ2-3; D may be TRBD1 (6 bases). CDR1 and CDR2 from the germline V gene are SGHRS and YFSETQ. The CDR3 runs to 17 residues. Between the trimmed V and J ends, which lost 1 base and 1 base, there was a span of 16 bases. As DNA, the CDR3 is TGCGCCAGCAGCTTGTCCTCAGGGGTATGGGGCACAGATACGCAGTATTTT. Translated: CASSLSSGVWGTDTQYF.

This clonotype was observed many times. This chain joins TRBV20-1 and TRBJ2-7; D call uncertain. V was shortened by 6 bases and J by 3 bases, with 9 bases between the two germline ends. Germline CDR1 and CDR2: DFQATT and SNEGSKA (reference sequence). CDR3 length: 11 residues. CDR3 in amino acids: CSAPDGYEQYF. The CDR3 bases are TGCAGTGCCCCGGACGGCTACGAGCAGTACTTC.

The chain joins TRBV3-1 to TRBJ2-6, with 7 bases aligning to TRBD1. This CDR3 has 22 residues. With 4 bases clipped from V and 0 bases from J, the junction kept 21 bases outside the gene matches. Germline V gene sequence: CDR1 LGHDT, CDR2 YNNKEL (reference sequence). This CDR3 is CASSPSHGTVGARTSGANVLTF. The CDR3 DNA reads as TGTGCCAGCAGCCCTTCTCACGGGACAGTGGGTGCCAGAACCTCTGGGGCCAACGTCCTGACTTTC.

Only a few counts were recorded for this clonotype. The chain couples TRBV5-1 to TRBJ1-4; D is perhaps TRBD1 (5 bases). Trimming cost V 0 bases and J 7 bases, with 7 bases left between them. Germline CDR1 and CDR2: SGHRS and YFSETQ. This CDR3 spans 13 amino acids. The CDR3 sequence: CASSLVGGEKLFF. CDR3 DNA sequence: TGCGCCAGCAGCTTGGTGGGGGGTGAAAAACTGTTTTTT.

V and J are TRBV20-1 and TRBJ1-2, with a possible D match to TRBD1 (6 bases). CDR1 DFQATT and CDR2 SNEGSKA come from the germline V gene (reference sequence). The CDR3 covers 12 residues. The CDR3 DNA reads as TGCAGGGTTAAGGGGGGTAACTATGGCTACACCTTC. Translating it yields CRVKGGNYGYTF.

As to this clonotype: Given a much more abundant clone one base away, this may be a read error. The chain employs TRBV6-2 or TRBV6-3 and TRBJ2-1; D unresolved. The germline CDR1 and CDR2 sequences are MNHEY and SVGEGT. The CDR3 sequence is 11 residues long. The germline V and J ends were trimmed by 7 bases and 8 bases, with 9 bases remaining between them. The chain's CDR3 is CASNVKHEQFF. DNA of the CDR3: TGTGCCAGCAATGTCAAGCATGAGCAGTTCTTC.

This clonotype was counted many times. This chain joins TRBV5-1 and TRBJ2-7, with TRBD1 matching over 8 bases. The length of the CDR3 is 15 residues. Germline-derived CDR1 and CDR2 are SGHRS and YFSETQ. V dropped 1 base and J dropped 0; count of bases not matched to a gene: 3. CDR3: CASSLTTGASYEQYF. The CDR3 nucleotides are TGCGCCAGCAGCTTGACGACAGGGGCCTCCTACGAGCAGTACTTC.

This clonotype was observed many times. J is TRBJ2-3 and V is TRBV18, with 7 nucleotides matching TRBD1. The J segment lost 2 bases and the V segment lost 3 bases, leaving 8 bases of the junction unmatched. The germline CDR1 and CDR2 sequences are KGHSH and LQKENI. CDR3 length: 16 amino acids. CDR3 loop: CASSPRQGDDTDTQYF. The CDR3 DNA reads TGTGCCAGCTCACCTAGGCAGGGGGACGACACAGATACGCAGTATTTT.

The CDR3 sequence: CASSISGGTYNEQFF. The CDR3 DNA is TGTGCCAGCAGTATAAGCGGGGGCACCTACAATGAGCAGTTCTTC. The chain has TRBV28 and TRBJ2-1; 8 nucleotides match TRBD2. CDR1 is MDHEN and CDR2 is SYDVKM in the germline V gene. V dropped 5 bases and J dropped 2; count of bases not matched to a gene: 5. The CDR3 is made up of 15 amino acids.

The CDR3, as DNA: TGTGCCAGCAGTTCGGGACAGGGCCTAGGCTACACCTTC. It translates to CASSSGQGLGYTF. The chain combines TRBV27 with TRBJ1-2, with 9 bases that match TRBD1. The germline V gene encodes CDR1 MNHEY and CDR2 SMNVEV (reference sequence). The CDR3 runs 13 residues. The V and J ends lost 4 bases and 8 bases, in that order; junction bases with no gene match: 5.

Many counts were recorded for this clonotype. J is TRBJ1-4 and V is TRBV19; TRBD1 might be the D (5 bases). With 7 bases removed from V and 8 bases from J, the gap between germline ends came to 11 bases. In germline, CDR1 is LNHDA, CDR2 SQIVND (reference sequence). CDR3 length: 12 amino acids. CDR3 region: CASNQGREKLFF. The CDR3 coding sequence is TGTGCCAGTAACCAGGGAAGGGAAAAACTGTTTTTT.

V and J are TRBV6-1 and TRBJ2-1, with D tentatively TRBD2 (6 bases). This CDR3 is 16 amino acids long. Germline values: CDR1 MNHNS, CDR2 SASEGT. Trimming took off 10 bases at V and 2 bases at J, with 21 bases between the two ends. DNA for the CDR3: TGTGCCATCAGCTCCGGGACGGGACTCACCTACAATGAGCAGTTCTTC. Residues: CAISSGTGLTYNEQFF.

This clonotype was counted ten times or more. This chain's CDR3 is CASSFSDYQPQHF. The CDR3 nucleotides are TGTGCCAGCAGTTTCTCGGACTATCAGCCCCAGCATTTT. The rearrangement links TRBV12-3 or TRBV12-4 to TRBJ1-5; D uncertain. The CDR3 has 13 residues. V lost 3 bases and J 5 bases, leaving 8 bases between the germline ends.

This clonotype was recorded at least ten times. The chain uses TRBV27 and TRBJ1-4, with D possibly being TRBD1 (6 bases). This CDR3 spans 16 amino acids. Germline V lookup: CDR1 MNHEY, CDR2 SMNVEV (reference sequence). V shed 5 bases and J shed 6 bases, with 19 bases lying between them. This chain's CDR3 is CASSPAGWGRDEKLFF. CDR3 sequence (DNA): TGTGCCAGCAGTCCCGCCGGGTGGGGGCGGGATGAAAAACTGTTTTTT.

This clonotype has a count of ten or more. J is TRBJ2-7 and V is TRBV7-9, with D perhaps matching TRBD2 (5 bases). The CDR3 has 15 residues. Trimming pared 2 bases from V and 5 bases from J, leaving 16 bases between. Per germline, CDR1 SEHNR and CDR2 FQNEAQ (reference sequence). The CDR3 sequence is CASSLPRGSLDEQYF. In nucleotides, the CDR3 is TGTGCCAGCAGCTTACCTCGAGGGTCTCTGGACGAGCAGTACTTC. The whole variable domain, filled in from reference TRBV7-9 and TRBJ2-7, reads DTGVSQNPRHKITKRGQNVTFRCDPISEHNRLYWYRQTLGQGPEFLTYFQNEAQLEKSRLLSDRFSAERPKGSFSTLEIQRTEQGDSAMYLCASSLPRGSLDEQYFGPGTRLTVT.

Ten or more counts support this clonotype. CDR3 bases: TGCGCCAGCAGCTCGGGACTAGCGCTTTCCTACGAGCAGTACTTC. Translation: CASSSGLALSYEQYF. The chain links TRBV5-1 to TRBJ2-7; 10 bases are a match to TRBD2. The CDR3 contains 15 residues. With 3 bases clipped from V and 1 base from J, the junction kept 4 bases outside the gene matches. CDR1 is SGHRS and CDR2 is YFSETQ in the germline V gene.

Worth noting for this clonotype: A far more abundant clone sits one base away, making this likely a read error. J is TRBJ2-7 and V is TRBV7-8; possibly TRBD2 for D (5 bases). CDR1 is SGHVS and CDR2 is FQNEAQ in the germline V gene. V was shortened by 4 bases and J by 0 bases, with 37 bases between the two germline ends. The CDR3 covers 23 residues. Here the CDR3 reads CASSSSRSLGAGLRRPTSYEQYF. CDR3 coding DNA: TGTGCCAGCAGCTCTTCGAGATCCCTCGGTGCCGGGTTGCGGAGGCCCACCTCCTACGAGCAGTACTTC.

Ten or more counts support this clonotype. The rearrangement uses TRBV7-6 and TRBJ1-1, with a weak D call TRBD1 (6 bases). The CDR3 runs to 13 residues. Germline values: CDR1 SGHVS, CDR2 FNYEAQ. V lost 5 bases, J lost 1 base, and 8 bases lay in between. The CDR3 is CASSKGQNTEAFF. The CDR3 DNA sequence: TGTGCCAGCAGCAAGGGACAGAACACTGAAGCTTTCTTT.

The chain has TRBV12-3 or TRBV12-4 and TRBJ1-5, with 9 positions matching TRBD1. The CDR3 is 14 residues long. J lost 6 bases, V lost 6 bases, and 6 bases had no gene match. The CDR3 is CASRSGQGGQPQHF. The CDR3, as DNA: TGTGCCAGCAGGTCGGGACAGGGCGGTCAGCCCCAGCATTTT.